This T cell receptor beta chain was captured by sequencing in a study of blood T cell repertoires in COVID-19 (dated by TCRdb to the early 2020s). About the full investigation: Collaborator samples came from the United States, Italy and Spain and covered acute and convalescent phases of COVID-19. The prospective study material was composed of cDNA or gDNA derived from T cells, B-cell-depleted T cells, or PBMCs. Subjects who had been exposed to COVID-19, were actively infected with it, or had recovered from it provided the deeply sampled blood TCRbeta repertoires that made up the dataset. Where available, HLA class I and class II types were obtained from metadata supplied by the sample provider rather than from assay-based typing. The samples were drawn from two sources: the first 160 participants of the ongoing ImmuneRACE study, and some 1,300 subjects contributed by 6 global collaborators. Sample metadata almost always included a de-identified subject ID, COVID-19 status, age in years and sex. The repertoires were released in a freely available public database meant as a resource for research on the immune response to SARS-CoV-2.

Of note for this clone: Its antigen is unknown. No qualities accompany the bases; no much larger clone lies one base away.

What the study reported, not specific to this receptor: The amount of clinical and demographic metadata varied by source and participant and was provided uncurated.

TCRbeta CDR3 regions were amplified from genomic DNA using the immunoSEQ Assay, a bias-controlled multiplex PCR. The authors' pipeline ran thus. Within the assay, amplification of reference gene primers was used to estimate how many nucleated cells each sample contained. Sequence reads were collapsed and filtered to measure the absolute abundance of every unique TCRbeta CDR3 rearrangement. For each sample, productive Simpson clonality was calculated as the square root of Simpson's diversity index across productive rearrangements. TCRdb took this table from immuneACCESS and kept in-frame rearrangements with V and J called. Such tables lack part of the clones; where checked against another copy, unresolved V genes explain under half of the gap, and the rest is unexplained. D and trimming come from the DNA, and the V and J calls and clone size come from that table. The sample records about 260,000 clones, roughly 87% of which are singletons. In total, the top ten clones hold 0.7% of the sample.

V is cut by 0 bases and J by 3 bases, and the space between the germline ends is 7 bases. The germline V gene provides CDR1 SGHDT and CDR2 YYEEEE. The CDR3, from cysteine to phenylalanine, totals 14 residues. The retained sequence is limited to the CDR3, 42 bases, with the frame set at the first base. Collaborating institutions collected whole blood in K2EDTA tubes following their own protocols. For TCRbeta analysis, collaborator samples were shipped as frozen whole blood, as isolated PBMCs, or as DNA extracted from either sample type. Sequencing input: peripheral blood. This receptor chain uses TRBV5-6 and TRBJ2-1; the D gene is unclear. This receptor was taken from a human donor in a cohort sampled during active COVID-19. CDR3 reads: CASSLGRNYNEQFF. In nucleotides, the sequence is TGTGCCAGCAGCTTGGGGCGGAACTACAATGAGCAGTTCTTC. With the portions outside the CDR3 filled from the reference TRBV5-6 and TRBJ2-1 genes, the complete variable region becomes DAGVTQSPTHLIKTRGQQVTLRCSPKSGHDTVSWYQQALGQGPQFIFQYYEEEERQRGNFPDRFSGHQFPNYSSELNVNALLLGDSALYLCASSLGRNYNEQFFGPGTRLTVL.